Below, 5 T cell receptor beta chains from the same sample are listed, as sequenced in a study of response to subunit inactivated influenza vaccine. In TCRdb, the RT-PCR reads were re-called with MiXCR into one record per CDR3 protein. This table holds 500,000 to 600,000 distinct CDR3 sequences, about 11% found once. These data are also associated with another study on T cells expressing NK-cell markers. From that study: What made the TCR beta cDNA was 5'RACE template switching with UMIs.

The starting material was PBMCs from blood, obtained on the day of vaccination. Every receptor here comes from a man in his forties or fifties who received an inactivated influenza vaccine.

The chain is built from TRBV28 and TRBJ1-5, with D unresolved. The CDR3 covers 14 residues. Germline V gene data show CDR1 as MDHEN and CDR2 as SYDVKM. With 9 bases removed from V and 5 bases from J, the gap between germline ends came to 17 bases. The CDR3 DNA reads TGTGCCAGTCGGGTGGGCAGCGCCCATCAGCCCCAGCATTTT. Protein sequence: CASRVGSAHQPQHF.

The chain links TRBV10-2 to TRBJ2-3; D gene uncertain. The CDR3 extends over 16 amino acids. Trimming took 2 bases from V and 7 from J, leaving 19 bases between them. The germline V gene has CDR1 WSHSY and CDR2 SAAADI. The CDR3 bases are TGCGCCAGCAGTGAGCTCTATGAAGGGTTAAGTCATACGCAGTATTTT. It is translated as CASSELYEGLSHTQYF.

This clonotype was recorded a few times. CDR3 coding DNA: TGTGCCAGCAGTTTGGCTAGCGGGGGGGTGGGCTACAATGAGCAGTTCTTC. Translating gives CASSLASGGVGYNEQFF. This chain uses TRBV28 with TRBJ2-1; TRBD2 aligns across 12 bases. The germline gives CDR1 MDHEN, CDR2 SYDVKM. The CDR3 is 17 residues long. The trim removed 3 bases at V and 3 bases at J, leaving 6 bases unmatched. The full variable domain, its missing parts supplied by reference TRBV28 and TRBJ2-1, is DVKVTQSSRYLVKRTGEKVFLECVQDMDHENMFWYRQDPGLGLRLIYFSYDVKMKEKGDIPEGYSVSREKKERFSLILESASTNQTSMYLCASSLASGGVGYNEQFFGPGTRLTVL.

This clonotype was seen many times. J is TRBJ2-3 and V is TRBV15, with a possible D match to TRBD1 (5 bases). CDR1 and CDR2 from the germline V gene are LNHNV and YYDKDF (reference sequence). This CDR3 comprises 15 residues. The V and J ends lost 7 bases and 0 bases respectively, with 14 bases between them. This CDR3 is CATTLDRTSTDTQYF. CDR3 DNA: TGTGCCACCACCCTAGACAGAACCAGCACAGATACGCAGTATTTT.

This clonotype has a handful of counts. CDR3: CASSYTTSGTQYF. CDR3 in DNA: TGTGCCAGCAGCTATACCACCAGCGGTACGCAGTATTTT. V usage is TRBV3-1 and J usage is TRBJ2-3, with a tentative D call TRBD2 (5 bases). V was pared by 5 bases and J by 8 bases, with 14 bases between. Germline-derived CDR1 and CDR2 are LGHDT and YNNKEL (reference sequence). The CDR3 spans 13 residues.